This T cell receptor (beta chain) was sequenced during a study of blood T cell repertoires in COVID-19. Sequencing used immunoSEQ multiplex PCR; TCRdb keeps in-frame clones, though not all of them. Found here are a few hundred thousand clones, 80% to 85% of them singletons; the top ten hold 15% to 18%. CDR3 length equals 16 residues. CDR1 is SEHNR and CDR2 is FQNEAQ in the germline V gene (reference sequence). Trimming took 4 bases from V and 3 from J; bases not matched to a gene: 9. This sequence joins TRBV7-9 and TRBJ2-3, with 8 bases fitting TRBD2. The sample was peripheral blood. The sequence came from a person aged 70 to 85 with COVID-19, enrolled during active disease. CDR3 in amino acids: CASSWRRSGSTDTQYF. The DNA for the CDR3 is TGTGCCAGCAGCTGGAGGCGAAGCGGGAGTACAGATACGCAGTATTTT.